This TCR beta chain was retrieved from a study of T cell responses to AZD1222 COVID-19 vaccine. General study results and limits: Baseline seropositives among AZD1222 recipients totaled only five or six. Clonal diversity may have been underestimated, and the donors were mostly white British, with more females than males. The span of vaccine-associated CD4 TCRs extended across spike, with dominance at 160-218 and 743-854.

The data were produced by immunoSEQ multiplex PCR, yet TCRdb's version contains in-frame clones alone and is incomplete. This sample has 140,000 to 150,000 clones; approximately 89% occur once, and the top ten carry around 1.5%. CDR3 size: 11 residues. Germline CDR1 LNHDA, CDR2 SQIVND (reference sequence). Trimming pared 4 bases from V and 3 bases from J, leaving 4 bases between. On this clone itself: Antigen: not known.

The chain uses TRBV19 and TRBJ2-7; D is unresolved. The clonotype comes from an adult who received the AZD1222 COVID-19 vaccine. The input for sequencing was peripheral blood, taken 28 days after the second AZD1222 dose. As DNA, the CDR3 is TGTGCCAGTAGTAAGAACTACGAGCAGTACTTC. This translates into CASSKNYEQYF.